These T cell receptor beta chains were read from a single sample in a study of cytomegalovirus exposure and HLA in healthy donors. Profiled with immunoSEQ multiplex PCR; TCRdb holds only in-frame clones, not every one. The table shows some 220,000 clones, with around 80% occurring only once. Sequenced material: PBMCs. These receptors originate from a boy aged 5-17 years in good health and CMV-seronegative. Both conserved end residues are part of each CDR3. The D gene is left open where the match is weak. Clone sizes are given selectively: once, few, many, or a class where the clone is expanded.

TRBJ1-5 | 14 | - | TRBV7-9 | - | TGTGCCAGCAGTTTAGGGGCAGGGAATCAGCCCCAGCATTTT | CASSLGAGNQPQHF
TRBJ1-5 | 14 | - | TRBV5-6 | - | TGTGCCAGCAGCTTGTACCACGCCTACCAGCCCCAGCATTTT | CASSLYHAYQPQHF
TRBJ1-1 | 14 | - | TRBV6-5 | - | TGTGCCAGCAGTTACGGTGGTCGAGACACTGAAGCTTTCTTT | CASSYGGRDTEAFF
TRBJ2-7 | 12 | - | TRBV5-1 | - | TGCGCCAGCAGGGAGGAGGGGTACGAGCAGTACTTC | CASREEGYEQYF
TRBJ2-7 | 15 | - | TRBV15 | TRBD2 | TGTGCCACCAGCAGAGATGTAGCAGTGGGAGGGGAGCAGTACTTC | CATSRDVAVGGEQYF
TRBJ1-4 | 16 | - | TRBV5-8 | - | TGTGCCAGCAGCCCACTTAGGAGTTCGGTTAATGAAAAACTGTTTTTT | CASSPLRSSVNEKLFF
TRBJ1-2 | 15 | - | TRBV5-8 | - | TGTGCCAGCAGCCTCCCAGGTTCGGCTAACTATGGCTACACCTTC | CASSLPGSANYGYTF
TRBJ2-6 | 15 | - | TRBV19 | - | TGTGCCAGTACAGGTTCGGAATCTGGGGCCAACGTCCTGACTTTC | CASTGSESGANVLTF
TRBJ1-2 | 13 | - | TRBV19 | TRBD1 | TGTGCCAGTACCTCGGGACAGGGGTTTAGCTACACCTTC | CASTSGQGFSYTF
TRBJ2-5 | 16 | - | TRBV4-1 | - | TGCGCCAGCAGCCAAGATACCATGGGGGGTCCAGAGACCCAGTACTTC | CASSQDTMGGPETQYF
TRBJ2-2 | 13 | - | TRBV11-2 | - | TGTGCCAGCAGCCCGGACTGGTCCGGGGAGCTGTTTTTT | CASSPDWSGELFF
TRBJ2-1 | 15 | - | TRBV9 | - | TGTGCCAGCAGCCCAACCTCGCAGGGATACAATGAGCAGTTCTTC | CASSPTSQGYNEQFF
TRBJ2-7 | 15 | - | TRBV6-1 | TRBD1 | TGTGCCAGCAGTGAAGCGTGGACAGGGGAATACGAGCAGTACTTC | CASSEAWTGEYEQYF
TRBJ2-1 | 12 | - | TRBV30 | - | TGTGCCCGGACCAAGGAGGGCAATGAGCAGTTCTTC | CARTKEGNEQFF
TRBJ2-7 | 14 | - | TRBV5-1 | TRBD1 | TGCGCCAGCAGCTGGGGGACAGGGGGTGACGAGCAGTACTTC | CASSWGTGGDEQYF
TRBJ1-4 | 14 | - | TRBV7-9 | - | TGTGCCAGCAGCATACGGGTTTCAAATGAAAAACTGTTTTTT | CASSIRVSNEKLFF
TRBJ1-3 | 21 | - | TRBV19 | TRBD1 | TGTGCCAGTAGTGGAACACCGGGACAGATAATCCACCGAGACTCTGGAAACACCATATATTTT | CASSGTPGQIIHRDSGNTIYF
TRBJ1-2 | 16 | - | TRBV15 | TRBD1 | TGTGCCACCAGCAGACCTTGGACAGGGGGAAGTTCTGGCTACACCTTC | CATSRPWTGGSSGYTF
TRBJ2-7 | 19 | few | TRBV13 | TRBD2 | TGTGCCAGCAGCCGCCGAGTAGGACTAGTTGTTTGGGCGGGGGGCGAGCAGTACTTC | CASSRRVGLVVWAGGEQYF
TRBJ1-6 | 14 | once | TRBV5-1 | - | TGCGCCAGCAGCAGACGGACAGAAAATTCACCCCTCCACTTT | CASSRRTENSPLHF
TRBJ2-5 | 16 | - | TRBV5-1 | TRBD2 | TGCGCCAGCACCCGGGGGGAGCACCCGGGAGGGGAGGCCCAGTACTTC | CASTRGEHPGGEAQYF
TRBJ2-2 | 15 | - | TRBV10-3 | TRBD1 | TGTGCCATCAGTGAGGGACAGGGAAACACCGGGGAGCTGTTTTTT | CAISEGQGNTGELFF
TRBJ2-5 | 15 | once | TRBV19 | TRBD1 | TGTGCCAGTAGTAATACAGGGGGCGCAGGGGAGACCCAGTACTTC | CASSNTGGAGETQYF
TRBJ1-1 | 12 | - | TRBV11-2 | - | TGTGCCAGCAGCTCCCTAGACACTGAAGCTTTCTTT | CASSSLDTEAFF
TRBJ1-4 | 11 | - | TRBV19 | - | TGTGCCAGTAGTAGAGGTGAAAAACTGTTTTTT | CASSRGEKLFF
TRBJ2-5 | 13 | few | TRBV11-3 | - | TGTGCCAGCAGCTCCCGGGACACTCGTGCCCAGTACTTC | CASSSRDTRAQYF
TRBJ2-3 | 12 | - | TRBV2 | - | TGTGCCAGCAGGGGCGCCGGAGATACGCAGTATTTT | CASRGAGDTQYF
TRBJ1-2 | 14 | - | TRBV9 | - | TGTGCCAGCAGCGTAGATGGCAGGAACTATGGCTACACCTTC | CASSVDGRNYGYTF
TRBJ2-3 | 12 | - | TRBV14 | - | TGTGCCAGCAGCCAAGCCGACTATACGCAGTATTTT | CASSQADYTQYF
TRBJ2-7 | 15 | few | TRBV9 | - | TGTGCCAGCAGCAACCACCCCCGGGACATCTACGAGCAGTACTTC | CASSNHPRDIYEQYF
TRBJ1-4 | 15 | - | TRBV11-2 | TRBD1 | TGTGCCAGCAGACAAAACAGGGGGCGGGATGAAAAACTGTTTTTT | CASRQNRGRDEKLFF
TRBJ2-4 | 15 | few | TRBV5-6 | - | TGTGCCAGCAGCGTGGACCCAAGGTTGGAGGGCATTCAGTACTTC | CASSVDPRLEGIQYF
TRBJ2-5 | 16 | once | TRBV5-4 | TRBD1 | TGTGCCAGCAGCGACCCCGGGACAGGGAACCAAGAGACCCAGTACTTC | CASSDPGTGNQETQYF
TRBJ2-7 | 14 | - | TRBV11-2 | - | TGTGCCAGCAGCCCCGGGATCGGCCCCTACGAGCAGTACTTC | CASSPGIGPYEQYF
TRBJ2-2 | 15 | - | TRBV6-5 | TRBD1 | TGTGCCAGCAGTTACGGGGGACAGGGAACCGGGGAGCTGTTTTTT | CASSYGGQGTGELFF
TRBJ1-5 | 14 | - | TRBV6-5 | - | TGTGCCAGCAGTTACTCCAGGGAGGATCAGCCCCAGCATTTT | CASSYSREDQPQHF
TRBJ2-3 | 15 | - | TRBV10-2 | TRBD2 | TGCGCCAGCAGTGGTAGCGGGGGGCCCACAGATACGCAGTATTTT | CASSGSGGPTDTQYF
TRBJ1-1 | 13 | - | TRBV6-5 | - | TGTGCCAGCACCCGGACAAAGAACACTGAAGCTTTCTTT | CASTRTKNTEAFF
TRBJ1-4 | 15 | once | TRBV2 | - | TGTGCCAGCAGTGCCCTACACGGGGGGGATGAAAAACTGTTTTTT | CASSALHGGDEKLFF
TRBJ1-3 | 14 | - | TRBV13 | - | TGTGCCAGCAGCCCCCGGGGAACTGGAAACACCATATATTTT | CASSPRGTGNTIYF
TRBJ1-1 | 15 | - | TRBV5-4 | TRBD1 | TGTGCCAGCAGCCTCATACGGGACAGGGGAGGTCGGGCTTTCTTT | CASSLIRDRGGRAFF
TRBJ1-2 | 14 | - | TRBV6-1 | TRBD1 | TGTGCCAGCAGTGAGGGACAGGGAGGCTATGGCTACACCTTC | CASSEGQGGYGYTF
TRBJ1-2 | 14 | - | TRBV6-5 | TRBD1 | TGTGCCAGCAGAAGAGACAGGGCGTACTATGGCTACACCTTC | CASRRDRAYYGYTF
TRBJ2-7 | 16 | few | TRBV4-2 | - | TGTGCCAGCAGCCAAGATCGAATCACAAGCTCCTACGAGCAGTACTTC | CASSQDRITSSYEQYF
TRBJ2-7 | 14 | - | TRBV7-8 | - | TGTGCCAGCAGCTCCTCGACAGCTTACTACGAGCAGTACTTC | CASSSSTAYYEQYF